Listed here are 27 T cell receptor beta chains from one sample, sequenced in a study of blood T cell repertoires in COVID-19. Clones were read by immunoSEQ multiplex PCR, and TCRdb kept only the in-frame ones, dropping some. The repertoire holds tens of thousands of clones, approximately 88% seen once, with approximately 4.5% in the top ten. The sample taken for sequencing was peripheral blood. Receptors were obtained from a man between 50 and 59 years old with active COVID-19.

The J gene is TRBJ2-7, the V gene TRBV7-9, with TRBD1 as a possible D gene (6 bases). Germline V gene sequence: CDR1 SEHNR, CDR2 FQNEAQ (reference sequence). The ends were cut back, 5 bases at V and 7 bases at J, with 18 bases in the middle. This CDR3 region has 14 residues. The CDR3 bases are TGTGCCAGCAGCCGTACCGGGACAAGGGGAGAGCAGTACTTC. This sequence encodes CASSRTGTRGEQYF.

J is TRBJ2-5 and V is TRBV29-1; unclear D gene. This CDR3 comprises 10 residues. In germline, CDR1 is SQVTM, CDR2 ANQGSEA. V was shortened by 4 bases and J by 4 bases, with 4 bases between the two germline ends. The CDR3 nucleotides are TGCAGCGTTGCCAGAGAGACCCAGTACTTC. Amino acid sequence: CSVARETQYF.

For the CDR3, the DNA is TGTGCCAGCAGCTCAGACAGGGGACCCTACGAGCAGTACTTC. It is translated as CASSSDRGPYEQYF. This chain connects TRBV5-5 to TRBJ2-7; 8 positions match TRBD1. The germline V gene has CDR1 SGHKS and CDR2 YYEKEE (reference sequence). The CDR3 covers 14 residues. Trimming removed 3 bases from V and 2 bases from J; junction bases left unmatched: 4.

V is TRBV20-1 and J is TRBJ2-7; the match to TRBD1 covers 8 bases. This CDR3 has 18 amino acids. Germline lookup yields CDR1 DFQATT and CDR2 SNEGSKA (reference sequence). Losses at the gene ends were 3 bases for V and 4 bases for J; bases not matched to a gene: 20. CDR3 in DNA: TGCAGTGCTAGTGAGGGGGGACAGGCTATATCTTCCATTTACGAGCAGTACTTC. Its protein product is CSASEGGQAISSIYEQYF.

Only a few counts were recorded for this clone. The V call is TRBV28, the J call TRBJ2-5; 7 nucleotides line up with TRBD1. V shed 6 bases, J shed 5 bases, and the junction held 12 bases outside the gene matches. CDR1 MDHEN and CDR2 SYDVKM come from the germline V gene. CDR3 length: 15 amino acids. The CDR3 coding sequence is TGTGCCAGCAGCAGTCCCCGGGACAGAAGGGAGACCCAGTACTTC. Translating it yields CASSSPRDRRETQYF.

J is TRBJ2-6 and V is TRBV10-1, with D possibly being TRBD1 (6 bases). The CDR3 spans 15 residues. Trimming took off 8 bases at V and 2 bases at J, with 13 bases between the two ends. Germline loops: CDR1 WNHNN, CDR2 SYGVQD (reference sequence). CDR3 coding DNA: TGCGCCAGCTCCCTAGGGACAACTGGGGCCAACGTCCTGACTTTC. This sequence encodes CASSLGTTGANVLTF.

This clone was detected only once. The DNA for the CDR3 is TGTGCCAGCGTTAGCGGGGGGGCCTTCACCCAGTACTTC. This encodes CASVSGGAFTQYF. The rearrangement links TRBV6-5 to TRBJ2-5; 11 bases fit TRBD2. Unmatched junction bases numbered 7, after V lost 8 bases and J lost 8 bases. The germline gives CDR1 MNHEY, CDR2 SVGAGI. This CDR3 contains 13 residues.

V and J are TRBV2 and TRBJ2-1, with a possible D match to TRBD2 (5 bases). CDR1 is SNHLY and CDR2 is FYNNEI in the germline V gene. The CDR3 loop spans 14 amino acids. The V end lost 2 bases, the J end lost 4 bases, and 9 bases lay between the germline ends. For the CDR3, the DNA is TGTGCCAGCAGTGAATTGGACTGGTACAATGAGCAGTTCTTC. This translates into CASSELDWYNEQFF.

This chain links TRBV24-1 with TRBJ1-2; 7 positions match TRBD1. From germline, CDR1 is KGHDR and CDR2 SFDVKD. The CDR3 is 14 residues long. Trimming took 5 bases from V and 2 from J; bases not matched to a gene: 4. CDR3 nucleotides: TGTGCCACCAGTGCGGCGGACAGGAACTATGGCTACACCTTC. Protein: CATSAADRNYGYTF.

This clone was seen a handful of times. This chain connects TRBV11-1 to TRBJ2-2, with 7 bases fitting TRBD1. Trimming at V came to 5 bases and at J to 8 bases, leaving 11 bases not matched to a gene. CDR1 and CDR2 (germline): SGHAT, FQDESV (reference sequence). This CDR3 has 15 amino acids. The CDR3 sequence: CASSTLTGYLGELFF. CDR3 nucleotide sequence: TGTGCCAGCAGCACCCTGACAGGGTACTTAGGGGAGCTGTTTTTT.

The rearrangement joins TRBV9 to TRBJ2-1; TRBD1 matches at 9 bases. After removal of 1 base from V and 10 bases from J, the junction contained 9 bases not matched to a gene. This CDR3 has 15 residues. Germline V gene lookup returns CDR1 SGDLS and CDR2 YYNGEE. CDR3: CASSVSTGGRIEQFF. In DNA form, the CDR3 reads TGTGCCAGCAGCGTATCGACAGGGGGAAGGATCGAGCAGTTCTTC. The entire variable domain, with the rest obtained from reference TRBV9 and TRBJ2-1, is as follows: DSGVTQTPKHLITATGQRVTLRCSPRSGDLSVYWYQQSLDQGLQFLIQYYNGEERAKGNILERFSAQQFPDLHSELNLSSLELGDSALYFCASSVSTGGRIEQFFGPGTRLTVL.

The chain combines TRBV12-5 with TRBJ2-7, with 10 bases aligning to TRBD2. Germline-derived CDR1 and CDR2 are LGHNT and FRNRAP. This CDR3 comprises 15 residues. V lost 1 base and J lost 3; bases outside the gene matches: 3. The CDR3 DNA is TGTGCTAGTGGTTTGGAGGGACTAGCGCGCTACGAGCAGTACTTC. Translating gives CASGLEGLARYEQYF.

V usage is TRBV5-1 and J usage is TRBJ2-2; tentatively, D is TRBD1 (6 bases). The CDR3 has 16 amino acids. CDR1 is SGHRS, CDR2 YFSETQ, per germline. Trimming shortened V by 2 bases and J by 1 base, and 12 bases separated the two germline ends. As DNA, the CDR3 is TGCGCCAGCAGCTTCCTGACAGGCCTGAACACCGGGGAGCTGTTTTTT. It encodes CASSFLTGLNTGELFF.

The rearrangement joins TRBV19 to TRBJ1-2, with 10 bases that match TRBD1. The CDR3 has 15 amino acids. Trimming cost V 1 base and J 4 bases; bases outside gene matches: 3. Germline V gene lookup returns CDR1 LNHDA and CDR2 SQIVND (reference sequence). This CDR3 reads CASSIGRQGAYGYTF. Written as DNA, the CDR3 is TGTGCCAGTAGTATAGGCCGACAGGGGGCCTATGGCTACACCTTC.

This chain uses TRBV27 with TRBJ1-2; D gene ambiguous. CDR1 and CDR2 (germline): MNHEY, SMNVEV (reference sequence). Trimming left V 6 bases short and J 3 bases short, with 14 bases between. The CDR3 extends over 14 amino acids. In nucleotides, the CDR3 is TGTGCCAGCAGCGTGACCTGGGAGGACTATGGCTACACCTTC. It yields the protein CASSVTWEDYGYTF.

This chain joins TRBV6-5 and TRBJ1-4; D gene unclear. Germline V lookup: CDR1 MNHEY, CDR2 SVGAGI. V lost 8 bases and J lost 6, with 13 bases in between. CDR3 length: 13 residues. The CDR3 is CASSREMYEKLFF. The CDR3, as DNA: TGTGCCAGCTCTCGGGAAATGTATGAAAAACTGTTTTTT.

The chain couples TRBV27 to TRBJ2-1; tentative D call: TRBD1 (6 bases). Looked up from germline, CDR1 is MNHEY and CDR2 is SMNVEV (reference sequence). Trimming removed 5 bases from V and 7 bases from J, with 9 bases in between. The CDR3 length is 12 residues. The chain's CDR3 is CASSPGVNEQFF. CDR3 nucleotide sequence: TGTGCCAGCAGTCCAGGGGTTAATGAGCAGTTCTTC.

The genes are TRBV4-1 and TRBJ1-5, with D uncertain. The germline gives CDR1 MGHRA, CDR2 YSYEKL. The CDR3 totals 15 residues. Deletions cut 0 bases from V and 7 bases from J, with 13 bases between. The CDR3 reads CASSQDPQAEQPQHF. CDR3 coding DNA: TGCGCCAGCAGCCAAGATCCCCAAGCCGAACAGCCCCAGCATTTT.

The chain has TRBV2 and TRBJ2-6; 9 bases match TRBD1. Germline assignment: CDR1 SNHLY and CDR2 FYNNEI. Losses at the gene ends were 6 bases for V and 5 bases for J; bases not matched to a gene: 5. This CDR3 spans 15 amino acids. CDR3 protein: CASRIGTGRANVLTF. As DNA, the CDR3 is TGTGCCAGCAGGATCGGGACAGGGAGGGCCAACGTCCTGACTTTC.

V and J are TRBV24-1 and TRBJ2-7, with D possibly being TRBD2 (6 bases). The CDR3 extends over 15 amino acids. Trimming pared 3 bases from V and 5 bases from J, leaving 16 bases between. Germline CDR1 and CDR2: KGHDR and SFDVKD. The CDR3 nucleotides read TGTGCCACCAGTGATCCGACTAGACCAGGGAACGAGCAGTACTTC. It is translated as CATSDPTRPGNEQYF.

This clone was counted once. This chain connects TRBV6-5 to TRBJ2-1, with D maybe TRBD2 (5 bases). The V end was cut by 2 bases, the J end by 8 bases, with 16 bases between. The CDR3 sequence is 15 residues long. Germline lookup yields CDR1 MNHEY and CDR2 SVGAGI. For the CDR3, the DNA is TGTGCCAGCAGTTACGGGCTAGCAGGCACCGATGAGCAGTTCTTC. Amino acid sequence: CASSYGLAGTDEQFF.

The chain is built from TRBV6-6 and TRBJ1-1; 7 positions agree with TRBD1. J was trimmed by 0 bases and V by 9 bases; bases with no gene match: 7. CDR1 and CDR2 from the germline V gene are MNHNY and SVGAGI (reference sequence). The CDR3 has 14 amino acids. CDR3 region: CASRQGYLNTEAFF. The CDR3 DNA follows: TGTGCCAGTCGACAGGGTTATTTGAACACTGAAGCTTTCTTT.

The V gene is TRBV10-3, the J gene TRBJ1-5; D may be TRBD1 (5 bases). The ends were cut back, 6 bases at V and 7 bases at J, with 16 bases in the middle. This CDR3 has 14 amino acids. Germline V lookup: CDR1 ENHRY, CDR2 SYGVKD. The CDR3 sequence is CAISPGGGGQPQHF. The CDR3 nucleotides read TGTGCCATCAGCCCCGGGGGGGGAGGCCAGCCCCAGCATTTT.

This sequence joins TRBV3-1 (or the pseudogene TRBV3-2) and TRBJ1-4; no reliable D call. This CDR3 is 14 amino acids long. The V gene lost 0 bases and the J gene lost 3 bases, with 5 bases spanning the gap. Germline V gene data show CDR1 as LGHDT and CDR2 as YNNKEL (reference sequence). The CDR3 reads CASSQDLANEKLFF. CDR3 sequence (DNA): TGTGCCAGCAGCCAAGATCTTGCTAATGAAAAACTGTTTTTT.

This rearrangement joins TRBV9 to TRBJ2-3; TRBD2 agrees at 9 bases. The CDR3 loop spans 16 amino acids. V trimming: 4 bases; J trimming: 4 bases; junction bases outside the gene matches: 10. CDR1 and CDR2 from the germline V gene are SGDLS and YYNGEE. The CDR3 here is CASSLQGGGVADTQYF. The CDR3 DNA is TGTGCCAGCAGCCTCCAGGGCGGGGGGGTGGCAGATACGCAGTATTTT.

This clone was observed a few times. The J gene is TRBJ2-1, the V gene TRBV4-1; no reliable D call. CDR3 length equals 17 residues. Germline V gene sequence: CDR1 MGHRA, CDR2 YSYEKL. V was shortened by 2 bases and J by 1 base, with 15 bases between the two germline ends. CDR3 nucleotide sequence: TGCGCCAGCAGCCAACAGGTGGCTTTTAGTTCCTACAATGAGCAGTTCTTC. Its translation is CASSQQVAFSSYNEQFF.

This chain connects TRBV18 to TRBJ2-7, with a tentative D call TRBD1 (6 bases). The V gene's germline CDR1 is KGHSH and CDR2 LQKENI. The CDR3 runs 15 residues. Trimming stripped 0 bases from V and 9 bases from J, with 18 bases between. In nucleotides, the CDR3 is TGTGCCAGCTCACCACCCACGACAGGTATTGACGGGCAGTACTTC. Amino acid sequence: CASSPPTTGIDGQYF.